This entry is about one T cell receptor beta chain. The antigen remains unidentified. Noted time point: blood 2 weeks post-SBRT. Treatment noted: 15 Gy SBRT to primary tumor, nephrectomy 4 weeks later. V was trimmed by 2 bases and J by 6 bases, leaving 11 bases between them. Per germline, CDR1 GTSNPN and CDR2 SVGIG (reference sequence). The CDR3 is made up of 13 amino acids. The sample belongs to a study of radiation and T cells in renal cell carcinoma. Broader study findings: In blood, top tumor clones expanded by 2 weeks, shrinking by 4.

Data came from immunoSEQ multiplex PCR; TCRdb stores just in-frame clones and leaves some out. The sample lists 120,000 or so clones; 81% were seen once. This TCR came from a man between 45 and 60 years old with renal cell carcinoma. Here the sequenced sample was blood, taken from a patient whose treatment included radiotherapy and nephrectomy. The chain has TRBV30 and TRBJ1-3, with D tentatively TRBD1 (5 bases). The CDR3 reads CAWSRQGANTIYF. The DNA of the CDR3 is TGTGCCTGGAGTCGGCAGGGCGCAAACACCATATATTTT.